The T cell receptor beta chain described here comes from a study of blood T cell repertoires in COVID-19. Germline loops: CDR1 KGHSH, CDR2 LQKENI. The J segment lost 4 bases and the V segment lost 3 bases, leaving 6 bases of the junction unmatched. The CDR3 totals 15 residues. Sequenced by immunoSEQ multiplex PCR; TCRdb stores in-frame clones only, minus some. The profile covers approximately 97,000 clones, with 70% to 85% appearing a single time and around 12% taken by the ten largest. This TCR came from a human donor in a cohort sampled during active COVID-19. The sequenced sample consisted of peripheral blood. The V call is TRBV18, the J call TRBJ2-7; TRBD1 matches at 10 bases. The CDR3 sequence: CASSPPDRGLYEQYF. CDR3 bases: TGTGCCAGCTCACCTCCTGACAGGGGGCTGTACGAGCAGTACTTC.